The clone carrying this T cell receptor beta chain is classed as medium-sized (0.01 to 0.1%). The data belong to a study of tumor-infiltrating lymphocytes in oesophageal squamous cell carcinoma. CDR1 is WNHNN and CDR2 is SYGVQD in the germline V gene (reference sequence). CDR3 length: 15 residues. V trimming: 3 bases; J trimming: 3 bases; junction bases outside the gene matches: 4. TCRdb recomputed calls from the PCR reads with MiXCR, one row per CDR3 protein. The sample records some 6,200 distinct CDR3 sequences, roughly 15% being singletons. The TCR originated in a male donor with esophageal squamous cell carcinoma. Sequences were obtained from normal esophageal tissue next to the tumor. The chain uses TRBV10-1 and TRBJ2-1; 8 bases align to TRBD1. In nucleotides, the CDR3 is TGCGCCAGCAGTGATACCGGGACAGGCTACAATGAGCAGTTCTTC. This codes for CASSDTGTGYNEQFF.